This TCR beta chain was captured by sequencing in a study of cytomegalovirus exposure and HLA in healthy donors. For this clone: The antigen is not known.

The germline V gene encodes CDR1 DFQATT and CDR2 SNEGSKA (reference sequence). The CDR3 runs to 11 residues. Broader study findings: Published work reported that the classifier diagnosed cytomegalovirus status with high specificity and sensitivity. Altogether, 150 to 200 TCR beta chains were recorded as cytomegalovirus-associated. Among TCR sequences, most were rare, though some public TCRs appeared in many donors.

Data came from immunoSEQ multiplex PCR; TCRdb stores just in-frame clones and leaves some out. The repertoire holds 120,000 or so clones, with 88% as singletons. The chain combines TRBV20-1 with TRBJ1-2, with TRBD1 identical over 7 bases. The specimen was PBMCs. This sequence was found in a man between 18 and 35 years old in good health and CMV-seronegative. The chain's CDR3 is CSGKGAMGYTF. CDR3 bases: TGCAGCGGCAAGGGGGCGATGGGCTACACCTTC.